This T cell receptor (beta chain) was sequenced in a study of T cells after posttransplantation cyclophosphamide. Findings of the study overall: TRB clonality was highly associated with recipient CMV seropositivity and reactivation. Donor CD8+ memory clones often dominated recipient blood repertoires at later times. Blood and skin or GI T cell repertoires showed limited TRB overlap.

The CDR3 runs to 14 residues. Looked up from germline, CDR1 is MNHNY and CDR2 is SVGAGI (reference sequence). With 6 bases removed from V and 1 base from J, the gap between germline ends came to 9 bases. By frequency in the sample, this clone is medium-sized. What it binds is not known. Data came from immunoSEQ multiplex PCR; TCRdb stores just in-frame clones and leaves some out. The specimen has several thousand clones, none found just once. Cyclophosphamide on days +3 and +4 followed busulfan-fludarabine conditioning and a marrow graft. The specimen comprised PBMCs, sampled after allogeneic stem cell transplant with posttransplant cyclophosphamide. The chain combines TRBV6-6 with TRBJ1-4; D not resolved. The sequence was obtained from a female patient aged 50-59 years who received an allogeneic stem cell transplant from an unrelated donor, was CMV-positive, and had acute GVHD only. The graft donor may have contributed some T cells. CDR3 loop: CASSPSGTNEKLFF. For the CDR3, the DNA is TGTGCCAGCAGCCCCTCGGGAACTAATGAAAAACTGTTTTTT.